Only a few counts were recorded for the clone carrying this TCR beta chain. Its antigen remains unknown. This entry is derived from a study of T-cell memory formation after mild COVID-19. Study as a whole: Clusters were largely donor specific.

Points from the study as a whole: The pre-infection memory compartment contained some responding clones, suggesting cross-reactive memory joined.

After 5'RACE with constant-segment primers, TCR alpha and TCR beta cDNA libraries carrying sample barcodes and UMIs were obtained. TCRdb recomputed calls from the 5' RACE reads with MiXCR, one row per CDR3 protein. The sample gives 350,000 to 550,000 distinct CDR3 sequences, roughly 18% of which show up once; roughly 21% is in the top ten. CDR3 length equals 15 residues. The ends lost 4 bases at V and 5 bases at J; junction bases unmatched: 3. CDR1 is MGHRA, CDR2 YSYEKL, per germline. This receptor was obtained from a man aged 18 to 29 who had mild COVID-19 (a few samples of this study predate the infection). Cell type and time point are not known. The sequenced material came from PBMCs or a T cell subset sorted from them (not recorded which). This chain links TRBV4-1 with TRBJ2-2; TRBD2 matches 11 bases. The CDR3 protein is CASSRSGGATGELFF. DNA for the CDR3: TGCGCCAGCAGCCGTAGCGGGGGGGCGACCGGGGAGCTGTTTTTT.